Each of the 19 T cell receptor beta chains below was sequenced from the same sample in a study of blood T cells in healthy people across ages. The second PCR ran roughly 7 to 12 cycles with a sample-barcoded 5' primer and J-beta primers. MiXCR was run by TCRdb on the 5' RACE reads, yielding one entry per CDR3 protein. The sample has around 800,000 distinct CDR3 sequences, approximately 24% seen once. The same sample was also used in a study of T cells of mothers and their children.

The sample consisted of blood. These receptors were obtained from a boy aged 10-17 years in good health.

The J gene is TRBJ1-2, the V gene TRBV7-6; tentative D call: TRBD1 (6 bases). The V gene's germline CDR1 is SGHVS and CDR2 FNYEAQ. Trimming cost V 2 bases and J 8 bases, with 18 bases left between them. This CDR3 has 15 amino acids. CDR3 region: CASSLSQGRTAGYTF. The CDR3 DNA sequence: TGTGCCAGCAGCTTATCGCAGGGGCGCACGGCAGGCTACACCTTC.

The rearrangement joins TRBV29-1 to TRBJ2-1; D remains ambiguous. The V gene's germline CDR1 is SQVTM and CDR2 ANQGSEA. This CDR3 has 11 residues. V dropped 6 bases and J dropped 4 bases, with 7 bases sitting between them. CDR3 DNA: TGCAGCGTCCATACGTACAATGAGCAGTTCTTC. Its protein product is CSVHTYNEQFF.

The table lists this clonotype with a few counts. The chain uses TRBV20-1 and TRBJ1-1; tentative D call: TRBD1 (5 bases). Looked up from germline, CDR1 is DFQATT and CDR2 is SNEGSKA (reference sequence). Trimming cost V 6 bases and J 5 bases, with 22 bases left between them. The CDR3 sequence is 15 residues long. The CDR3 region has the DNA TGCAGTGCCATGGGGCAGGGCAGTTTGAGAACTGAAGCTTTCTTT. It encodes CSAMGQGSLRTEAFF.

This clonotype turned up a few times. CDR3 bases: TGCAGTGTCGCGGGAGGGAGAGAAGAGACCCAGTACTTC. This codes for CSVAGGREETQYF. The chain combines TRBV20-1 with TRBJ2-5, with 9 bases identical to TRBD2. CDR1 and CDR2 (germline): DFQATT, SNEGSKA (reference sequence). The junction had 6 bases not matched to a gene; V was cut back by 7 bases and J by 3 bases. The CDR3 is 13 amino acids.

The V call is TRBV28, the J call TRBJ1-6; D gene ambiguous. Per the germline V gene, CDR1 is MDHEN and CDR2 is SYDVKM. V was trimmed by 3 bases and J by 8 bases, leaving 14 bases between them. The CDR3 spans 15 residues. For the CDR3, the DNA is TGTGCCAGCAGTTTCGGCGGGAGTACGGATTCACCCCTCCACTTT. Protein sequence: CASSFGGSTDSPLHF.

This clonotype has only a few counts. This chain uses TRBV2 with TRBJ1-1; tentatively, D is TRBD1 (6 bases). Trimming removed 4 bases from V and 0 bases from J, with 9 bases in between. The CDR3 covers 14 residues. Germline loops: CDR1 SNHLY, CDR2 FYNNEI. This CDR3 reads CASSGTEMNTEAFF. CDR3 nucleotides: TGTGCCAGCAGTGGGACAGAAATGAACACTGAAGCTTTCTTT.

This chain uses TRBV5-6 with TRBJ2-5; no clear D gene. The germline V gene has CDR1 SGHDT and CDR2 YYEEEE. V shed 7 bases and J shed 0 bases, with 10 bases lying between them. This CDR3 is built from 13 residues. CDR3 sequence (DNA): TGTGCCAGCGGCCCCCGGAACCAAGAGACCCAGTACTTC. Protein: CASGPRNQETQYF. Using reference TRBV5-6 and TRBJ2-5 for the parts outside the CDR3, the full variable domain is DAGVTQSPTHLIKTRGQQVTLRCSPKSGHDTVSWYQQALGQGPQFIFQYYEEEERQRGNFPDRFSGHQFPNYSSELNVNALLLGDSALYLCASGPRNQETQYFGPGTRLLVL.

The chain couples TRBV11-2 to TRBJ2-2; possible D gene TRBD1, 6 bases. With 4 bases removed from V and 8 bases from J, the gap between germline ends came to 17 bases. This CDR3 region has 15 residues. CDR1 is SGHAT, CDR2 FQNNGV, per germline. CDR3 coding DNA: TGTGCCAGCAGCTCGATTACAGGGCCCCTTGGGGAGCTGTTTTTT. Translated, it gives CASSSITGPLGELFF.

A word on this clonotype: The junction shows a germline mismatch at one end, possibly a read error. The rearrangement joins TRBV19 to TRBJ1-4; D not certain. Germline assignment: CDR1 LNHDA and CDR2 SQIVND (reference sequence). This CDR3 has 16 residues. The CDR3: CASSIRGSATSEKLFF. The CDR3 coding sequence is TGTGCCAGTAGTATAAGAGGCTCTGCAACTAGTGAAAAACTGTTTTTT. Filled out from reference TRBV19 and TRBJ1-4, the complete variable domain reads DGGITQSPKYLFRKEGQNVTLSCEQNLNHDAMYWYRQDPGQGLRLIYYSQIVNDFQKGDIAEGYSVSREKKESFPLTVTSAQKNPTAFYLCASSIRGSATSEKLFFGSGTQLSVL.

The genes are TRBV11-2 and TRBJ2-1; tentatively, D is TRBD1 (5 bases). CDR1 is SGHAT and CDR2 is FQNNGV in the germline V gene. V dropped 5 bases and J dropped 0 bases, with 11 bases sitting between them. This CDR3 is built from 15 residues. The chain's CDR3 is CASSTQGYSYNEQFF. DNA of the CDR3: TGTGCCAGCAGCACCCAGGGATACTCCTACAATGAGCAGTTCTTC.

The chain combines TRBV7-2 with TRBJ2-2; the D gene is possibly TRBD2 (6 bases). Germline lookup yields CDR1 SGHTA and CDR2 FQGNSA. The ends were cut back, 2 bases at V and 2 bases at J, with 12 bases in the middle. This CDR3 has 16 amino acids. The CDR3: CASSLFTGANTGELFF. The CDR3 nucleotides read TGTGCCAGCAGCTTATTTACGGGAGCTAACACCGGGGAGCTGTTTTTT.

This clonotype was picked up a small number of times. This chain connects TRBV11-1 to TRBJ2-7; unclear D gene. There are 14 residues in the CDR3. V lost 0 bases and J 6 bases, leaving 12 bases between the germline ends. The V gene's germline CDR1 is SGHAT and CDR2 FQDESV (reference sequence). The chain's CDR3 is CASSLAQTVTEQYF. The CDR3 DNA is TGTGCCAGCAGCTTAGCGCAAACAGTCACCGAGCAGTACTTC.

This sequence joins TRBV29-1 and TRBJ1-2; D uncertain. The CDR3 runs to 12 residues. The germline gives CDR1 SQVTM, CDR2 ANQGSEA. Trimming removed 7 bases at V and 2 bases at J, with 11 bases between. This CDR3 is CSAGVENYGYTF. Here the CDR3 DNA reads TGCAGCGCCGGGGTCGAAAACTATGGCTACACCTTC.

The V call is TRBV15, the J call TRBJ2-7; D gene unclear. CDR1 is LNHNV, CDR2 YYDKDF, per germline (reference sequence). The CDR3 is 14 amino acids. V gave up 1 base and J gave up 5 bases, with 12 bases separating them. The CDR3: CATSRGVGGNEQYF. The CDR3 DNA is TGTGCCACCAGCAGAGGGGTCGGCGGAAACGAGCAGTACTTC.

V and J are TRBV20-1 and TRBJ2-7; 13 nucleotides agree with TRBD2. The V and J ends lost 5 bases and 2 bases, in that order; junction bases with no gene match: 3. Germline V gives CDR1 DFQATT, CDR2 SNEGSKA (reference sequence). CDR3 length: 14 residues. The CDR3 is CSAPGLAGAYEQYF. The CDR3 coding sequence is TGCAGTGCTCCTGGACTAGCGGGGGCCTACGAGCAGTACTTC.

The J gene is TRBJ2-1, the V gene TRBV7-2; D ambiguous. The CDR3 length is 17 residues. V was trimmed by 4 bases and J by 5 bases, leaving 21 bases between them. Germline CDR1 reads SGHTA; CDR2 reads FQGNSA. This chain's CDR3 is CASSSPGKTRRNNEQFF. DNA of the CDR3: TGTGCCAGCAGCTCACCCGGCAAGACTCGACGGAACAATGAGCAGTTCTTC.

This clonotype was detected only a few times. The V and J genes are TRBV6-4 and TRBJ1-6; D not resolved. CDR1 is MRHNA, CDR2 SNTAGT, per germline. The germline V and J ends were trimmed by 3 bases and 3 bases, with 9 bases remaining between them. The CDR3 is made up of 15 amino acids. The CDR3 DNA sequence: TGTGCCAGCAGTGATTCGAGAGACTATAATTCACCCCTCCACTTT. Protein sequence: CASSDSRDYNSPLHF.

This chain links TRBV14 with TRBJ2-7; tentative D call: TRBD1 (6 bases). Trimming removed 0 bases at V and 2 bases at J, with 8 bases between. From germline, CDR1 is SGHDN and CDR2 FVKESK. CDR3 length: 14 amino acids. This chain's CDR3 is CASSQDRGTYEQYF. CDR3 in DNA: TGTGCCAGCAGCCAAGACAGGGGAACCTACGAGCAGTACTTC. Variable domain in full (rest from reference TRBV14 and TRBJ2-7): EAGVTQFPSHSVIEKGQTVTLRCDPISGHDNLYWYRRVMGKEIKFLLHFVKESKQDESGMPNNRFLAERTGGTYSTLKVQPAELEDSGVYFCASSQDRGTYEQYFGPGTRLTVT.

The chain recombines TRBV20-1 with TRBJ2-5; 12 nucleotides match TRBD2. CDR1 DFQATT and CDR2 SNEGSKA come from the germline V gene (reference sequence). Germline trimming cut 4 bases from V and 0 bases from J; bases unmatched to any gene: 12. The CDR3 runs to 18 residues. CDR3 bases: TGCAGTGCTACTGCGCCTAGCGGGGGGGCTAGGTACCAAGAGACCCAGTACTTC. This encodes CSATAPSGGARYQETQYF.